The sequence of this T cell receptor (beta chain) was determined in a study of cytomegalovirus exposure and HLA in healthy donors. Study results and caveats: Testing in vitro showed three CMV-associated chains specific for CMV antigens.

With respect to this clone: Its antigen is unknown.

TCRdb's copy holds only in-frame clones and misses some; the assay was immunoSEQ multiplex PCR. This repertoire shows some 140,000 clones, just under 85% found once; its top ten account for 25% to 30%. Germline CDR1 MNHEY, CDR2 SMNVEV (reference sequence). This CDR3 has 15 residues. With 7 bases clipped from V and 3 bases from J, the junction kept 11 bases outside the gene matches. Sequencing used PBMCs. V gene TRBV27 combines with J gene TRBJ2-7, with 8 bases identical to TRBD1. The sequence was obtained from a young man in good health and CMV-seropositive. DNA for the CDR3: TGTGCCAGCAACCTTTCAGGGGGCCTCTTCTACGAGCAGTACTTC. The encoded protein is CASNLSGGLFYEQYF.